This T cell receptor (beta chain) was recovered during a study of cytomegalovirus exposure and HLA in healthy donors. Background on the study: The same platform was used for the 120 or so validation repertoires as for the approximately 670 first-cohort repertoires, as reported in a later analysis.

The donors were part of the validation cohort, which consisted of approximately 110 subjects and was separate from the first cohort of around 620 subjects. TCRdb's copy holds only in-frame clones and misses some; the assay was immunoSEQ multiplex PCR. The sample lists 200,000 or so clones, less than 85% occurring once. Sequencing used PBMCs. The sequence came from a woman younger than 35 in good health and CMV-seronegative.

CDR3 loop: CAWSVRGSPQHF. CDR3 in DNA: TGTGCCTGGAGTGTACGAGGGTCGCCCCAGCATTTT. J is TRBJ1-5 and V is TRBV30; the D is unclear. V shed 0 bases and J shed 9 bases, with 9 bases lying between them. Germline CDR1 is GTSNPN and CDR2 is SVGIG (reference sequence). CDR3 size: 12 residues. The variable domain in full, with the rest retrieved from reference TRBV30 and TRBJ1-5, is SQTIHQWPATLVQPVGSPLSLECTVEGTSNPNLYWYRQAAGRGLQLLFYSVGIGQISSEVPQNLSASRPQDRQFILSSKKLLLSDSGFYLCAWSVRGSPQHFGDGTRLSIL.